The T cell receptor beta chain under discussion was sequenced for a study of blood T cell repertoires in COVID-19. The participants were between roughly 18 and 100 years old and came from roughly 25 US areas. Method: immunoSEQ multiplex PCR; TCRdb's copy keeps in-frame clones and lacks some. The sample comprises some 330,000 clones, more than 75% of which are singletons, and approximately 1.9% rests with the top ten. The sample comprised PBMCs or T cells enriched from blood (not recorded which). The sequence was obtained from a man between 40 and 49 years old in a cohort exposed to, infected with or recovered from COVID-19 (not recorded which).

The CDR3 region is CASSLPLPEADGYTF. The CDR3 nucleotides read TGTGCCAGCAGCTTGCCCCTTCCAGAGGCCGATGGCTACACCTTC. The chain joins TRBV5-4 to TRBJ1-2; D is undetermined. Germline-derived CDR1 and CDR2 are SGHNT and YYREEE (reference sequence). The CDR3 extends over 15 amino acids. Deletions cut 1 base from V and 6 bases from J, with 16 bases between.